This T cell receptor beta chain was captured in a study of OX40 agonist ivuxolimab in advanced cancers. Some clones are missing from TCRdb's copy, which holds only in-frame ones; the method was immunoSEQ multiplex PCR. The sample shows around 100,000 clones, less than 95% of them seen only once. The CDR3 covers 17 residues. Germline CDR1 reads GTSNPN; CDR2 reads SVGIG (reference sequence). V dropped 3 bases and J dropped 0; count of bases not matched to a gene: 7. The sample here was CD4+ or CD8+ T cells sorted from blood, taken in a trial of the OX40 agonist ivuxolimab. The receptor was isolated from an adult with an advanced solid tumor such as melanoma, head and neck, liver or kidney cancer. The V call is TRBV30, the J call TRBJ1-4; the match to TRBD1 covers 10 bases. CDR3 protein: CAWSRTGGGATNEKLFF. CDR3 DNA sequence: TGTGCCTGGAGCAGGACAGGGGGTGGTGCAACTAATGAAAAACTGTTTTTT.